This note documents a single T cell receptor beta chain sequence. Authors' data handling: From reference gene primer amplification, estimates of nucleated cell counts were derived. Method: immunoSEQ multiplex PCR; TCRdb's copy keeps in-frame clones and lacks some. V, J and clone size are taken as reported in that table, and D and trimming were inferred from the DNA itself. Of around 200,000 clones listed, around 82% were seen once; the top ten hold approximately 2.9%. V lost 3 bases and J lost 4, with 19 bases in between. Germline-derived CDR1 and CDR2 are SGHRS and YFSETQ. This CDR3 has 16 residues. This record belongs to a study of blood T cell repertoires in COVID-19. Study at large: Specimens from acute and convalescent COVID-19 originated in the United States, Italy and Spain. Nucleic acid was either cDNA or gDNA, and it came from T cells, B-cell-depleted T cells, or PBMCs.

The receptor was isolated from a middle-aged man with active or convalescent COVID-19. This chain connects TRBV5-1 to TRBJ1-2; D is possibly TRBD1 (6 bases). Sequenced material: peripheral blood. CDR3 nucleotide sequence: TGCGCCAGCAGCTCACAAACCGGGACACGGAGCTATGGCTACACCTTC. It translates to CASSSQTGTRSYGYTF.